The 32 T cell receptor beta chains presented below share a single source sample, sequenced in a study of CD4 T cells in relation to SARS-CoV-2 and coronaviruses. The unexposed donors gave CD4+ T cells in about 2011-2018, prior to COVID-19. TCRdb's table, derived via immunoSEQ multiplex PCR, lists solely in-frame clones and lacks some. The top ten hold roughly 0.21% of the sample, which has nearly 70,000 clones, more than 85% seen once. The source material was naive CD4+ T cells from PBMCs. Subset indicated: naive CD4+ T cells isolated by negative enrichment. Receptors originate from a human donor in good health.

This chain links TRBV5-8 with TRBJ2-3; D not certain. V shed 6 bases and J shed 0 bases, with 17 bases lying between them. Per germline, CDR1 SGHTS and CDR2 YDEGEE. This CDR3 spans 16 amino acids. CDR3 protein: CASTPKGAFSTDTQYF. The DNA of the CDR3 is TGTGCCAGCACCCCAAAGGGCGCGTTTAGCACAGATACGCAGTATTTT.

The chain employs TRBV7-8 and TRBJ1-1, with 8 bases that match TRBD1. From germline, CDR1 is SGHVS and CDR2 FQNEAQ. With V trimmed by 5 bases and J by 8 bases, 10 bases remained unmatched. The CDR3 covers 14 residues. The CDR3 region has the DNA TGTGCCAGCAGCAGACTCAGGGGGCCAGCCGAAGCTTTCTTT. The encoded protein is CASSRLRGPAEAFF. The full variable domain, its missing parts supplied by reference TRBV7-8 and TRBJ1-1, is GAGVSQSPRYKVAKRGQDVALRCDPISGHVSLFWYQQALGQGPEFLTYFQNEAQLDKSGLPSDRFFAERPEGSVSTLKIQRTQQEDSAVYLCASSRLRGPAEAFFGQGTRLTVV.

The rearrangement links TRBV5-4 to TRBJ2-2, with 11 positions matching TRBD2. The CDR3 loop spans 16 amino acids. Germline V gene data show CDR1 as SGHNT and CDR2 as YYREEE (reference sequence). V was pared by 1 base and J by 7 bases, with 6 bases of the junction left unmatched. The CDR3 DNA reads TGTGCCAGCAGCTTGAGTAGCGGGAGGGCTCGCGGGGAGCTGTTTTTT. As protein: CASSLSSGRARGELFF.

The chain couples TRBV19 to TRBJ2-3; TRBD1 agrees at 7 bases. The CDR3 consists of 14 residues. The germline CDR1 and CDR2 sequences are LNHDA and SQIVND (reference sequence). J was trimmed by 6 bases and V by 1 base; bases with no gene match: 4. The CDR3 region has the DNA TGTGCCAGTAGTATAGCTAGGGGGCGGGATACGCAGTATTTT. Translating gives CASSIARGRDTQYF.

On this clone: In the same sample, other DNA sequences code for this CDR3. This chain links TRBV7-3 with TRBJ2-3; no clear D. The CDR3 has 12 amino acids. Germline CDR1 SGHTA, CDR2 FQGTGA. V lost 5 bases and J lost 3, with 6 bases in between. The CDR3 region is CASSLGTDTQYF. As DNA, the CDR3 is TGTGCCAGCAGCCTAGGGACAGATACGCAGTATTTT.

The table lists this clone with a count of one. DNA for the CDR3: TGTGCCAGTACCACGGGGGGGGGCTCCTACAATGAGCAGTTCTTC. Translated, it gives CASTTGGGSYNEQFF. The chain recombines TRBV19 with TRBJ2-1, with 8 bases fitting TRBD2. Germline V gene lookup returns CDR1 LNHDA and CDR2 SQIVND (reference sequence). After removal of 7 bases from V and 0 bases from J, the junction contained 5 bases not matched to a gene. CDR3 length: 15 residues. The full variable domain, completed using reference TRBV19 and TRBJ2-1, is DGGITQSPKYLFRKEGQNVTLSCEQNLNHDAMYWYRQDPGQGLRLIYYSQIVNDFQKGDIAEGYSVSREKKESFPLTVTSAQKNPTAFYLCASTTGGGSYNEQFFGPGTRLTVL.

In its sample, this clone was seen once. DNA for the CDR3: TGCGCCAGCAGCTTGGAAGCTTCCCGGGGGGCCGGGGAGCTGTTTTTT. Its translation is CASSLEASRGAGELFF. V usage is TRBV5-1 and J usage is TRBJ2-2, with 7 bases matching TRBD2. The CDR3 runs to 16 residues. Germline V lookup: CDR1 SGHRS, CDR2 YFSETQ. Trimming at V came to 0 bases and at J to 6 bases, leaving 8 bases not matched to a gene.

The chain recombines TRBV28 with TRBJ2-7; D call uncertain. CDR1 is MDHEN, CDR2 SYDVKM, per germline. The CDR3 is 13 residues long. The germline V and J ends were trimmed by 7 bases and 2 bases, with 12 bases remaining between them. The CDR3 bases are TGTGCCAGCAAATCCGGCCAGACCTACGAGCAGTACTTC. Amino acid sequence: CASKSGQTYEQYF.

This chain joins TRBV5-1 and TRBJ2-7; TRBD2 is a possible D gene (5 bases). The CDR3 is 13 amino acids. Deletions cut 0 bases from V and 7 bases from J, with 11 bases between. Per the germline V gene, CDR1 is SGHRS and CDR2 is YFSETQ. In DNA form, the CDR3 reads TGCGCCAGCAGCTTGGCCGGGAACGGGGAGCAGTACTTC. It specifies CASSLAGNGEQYF. Full variable domain (outside the CDR3, taken from reference TRBV5-1 and TRBJ2-7): KAGVTQTPRYLIKTRGQQVTLSCSPISGHRSVSWYQQTPGQGLQFLFEYFSETQRNKGNFPGRFSGRQFSNSRSEMNVSTLELGDSALYLCASSLAGNGEQYFGPGTRLTVT.

The CDR3 sequence: CAWRPLLSNNEQFF. CDR3 bases: TGTGCCTGGAGGCCCCTCCTTTCTAACAATGAGCAGTTCTTC. V is TRBV30 and J is TRBJ2-1; D uncertain. V was cut by 3 bases and J by 5 bases, with 14 bases left in between. This CDR3 has 14 residues. The V gene's germline CDR1 is GTSNPN and CDR2 SVGIG (reference sequence).

V and J are TRBV5-1 and TRBJ1-3; D is perhaps TRBD1 (5 bases). This CDR3 has 14 residues. The germline V and J ends were trimmed by 5 bases and 4 bases, with 13 bases remaining between them. Germline V gives CDR1 SGHRS, CDR2 YFSETQ. CDR3 DNA sequence: TGCGCCAGCAGTTTCGGGGCCTGGGGAAACACCATATATTTT. This sequence encodes CASSFGAWGNTIYF.

A single count supports this clone. This chain links TRBV18 with TRBJ1-3; tentative D call: TRBD1 (6 bases). Germline V CDR1 and CDR2: KGHSH, LQKENI. V dropped 10 bases and J dropped 1 base, with 14 bases sitting between them. The length of the CDR3 is 14 residues. CDR3 DNA: TGTGCCACCCGAGAACAGGGTTCTGGAAACACCATATATTTT. This gives the protein CATREQGSGNTIYF. The whole variable domain, remainder taken from reference TRBV18 and TRBJ1-3, is NAGVMQNPRHLVRRRGQEARLRCSPMKGHSHVYWYRQLPEEGLKFMVYLQKENIIDESGMPKERFSAEFPKEGPSILRIQQVVRGDSAAYFCATREQGSGNTIYFGEGSWLTVV.

This chain joins TRBV11-3 and TRBJ1-1; TRBD1 matches at 8 bases. The junction had 3 bases not matched to a gene; V was cut back by 2 bases and J by 1 base. Germline V gives CDR1 SGHNT, CDR2 YENEEA. CDR3 length: 15 amino acids. This CDR3 is CASSLSQGANTEAFF. The CDR3 region has the DNA TGTGCCAGCAGCTTATCTCAGGGGGCGAACACTGAAGCTTTCTTT.

This clone was counted a single time. This chain links TRBV4-1 with TRBJ1-1; D is perhaps TRBD1 (5 bases). CDR1 and CDR2 (germline): MGHRA, YSYEKL. The CDR3 length is 12 residues. V gave up 4 bases and J gave up 11 bases, with 14 bases separating them. Here the CDR3 DNA reads TGCGCCAGCAGCCGCCCCGGGACCGGGGCTTTCTTT. Protein sequence: CASSRPGTGAFF.

The V and J genes are TRBV4-3 and TRBJ1-1, with TRBD1 matching 10 bases. This CDR3 has 16 residues. V shed 0 bases and J 3 bases; nucleotides not matched to a gene: 4. CDR1 and CDR2 (germline): LGHNA, YSLEER. The CDR3 nucleotides are TGCGCCAGCAGCCAAGATCCGGGACAGGGGTACACTGAAGCTTTCTTT. This translates into CASSQDPGQGYTEAFF.

This clone was seen only once. This chain joins TRBV7-7 and TRBJ2-3; no reliable D call. Germline-derived CDR1 and CDR2 are SSHAT and FNYEAQ (reference sequence). V lost 2 bases and J lost 6, with 12 bases in between. This CDR3 contains 14 residues. In DNA form, the CDR3 reads TGTGCCAGCAGCTTAAATGGGGTAGAGGATACGCAGTATTTT. Protein product: CASSLNGVEDTQYF.

This clone was picked up one time. This sequence joins TRBV9 and TRBJ1-2; D remains unclear. The CDR3 sequence is 16 residues long. Germline CDR1 and CDR2: SGDLS and YYNGEE. V dropped 3 bases and J dropped 2 bases, with 17 bases sitting between them. CDR3 in amino acids: CASSASGSFLNYGYTF. The CDR3 DNA is TGTGCCAGCAGCGCCTCGGGCAGTTTCCTAAACTATGGCTACACCTTC. Full variable domain (remainder filled in from reference TRBV9 and TRBJ1-2): DSGVTQTPKHLITATGQRVTLRCSPRSGDLSVYWYQQSLDQGLQFLIQYYNGEERAKGNILERFSAQQFPDLHSELNLSSLELGDSALYFCASSASGSFLNYGYTFGSGTRLTVV.

V gene TRBV10-3 combines with J gene TRBJ1-2; possibly TRBD1 for D (6 bases). Germline CDR1 is ENHRY and CDR2 is SYGVKD. V lost 6 bases and J 4 bases, leaving 12 bases between the germline ends. The CDR3 has 13 residues. CDR3 DNA: TGTGCCATCAGCCCTTCGGGGGCCTATGGCTACACCTTC. It encodes CAISPSGAYGYTF.

The chain links TRBV4-2 to TRBJ2-7, with TRBD2 identical over 11 bases. V shed 3 bases, J shed 5 bases, and the junction held 9 bases outside the gene matches. Germline V gene sequence: CDR1 LGHNA, CDR2 YNFKEQ. CDR3 length equals 16 residues. The chain's CDR3 is CASSHSPGLAVHEQYF. The CDR3 nucleotides are TGTGCCAGCAGCCATAGTCCGGGACTAGCGGTCCACGAGCAGTACTTC.

This clone was seen just once. The chain employs TRBV7-2 and TRBJ2-7; no clear D. CDR3 length equals 11 residues. CDR1 SGHTA and CDR2 FQGNSA come from the germline V gene. With 2 bases removed from V and 6 bases from J, the gap between germline ends came to 5 bases. The CDR3 loop reads CASSLRLEQYF. The DNA of the CDR3 is TGTGCCAGCAGCTTAAGGCTCGAGCAGTACTTC.

The chain combines TRBV28 with TRBJ1-2; D gene uncertain. There are 12 residues in the CDR3. The V gene's germline CDR1 is MDHEN and CDR2 SYDVKM. Trimming pared 4 bases from V and 5 bases from J, leaving 8 bases between. The CDR3, as DNA: TGTGCCAGCAGTTCCCTTTCTTATGGCTACACCTTC. Translated, it gives CASSSLSYGYTF.

The V call is TRBV6-5, the J call TRBJ2-3; TRBD2 agrees at 11 bases. Germline CDR1 reads MNHEY; CDR2 reads SVGAGI. CDR3 length: 15 amino acids. V was pared by 7 bases and J by 5 bases, with 8 bases of the junction left unmatched. In DNA, the CDR3 is TGTGCCAGCACCGGGACTAGCGGAGGTAGAGATACGCAGTATTTT. Amino acids: CASTGTSGGRDTQYF.

As to this clone: The identical CDR3 is also encoded by other nucleotide sequences in the sample. The chain carries TRBV28 and TRBJ2-1; tentative D call: TRBD2 (6 bases). The V end lost 5 bases, the J end lost 4 bases, and 6 bases lay between the germline ends. Germline CDR1 is MDHEN and CDR2 is SYDVKM. The CDR3 has 12 residues. The CDR3 protein is CASSGGYNEQFF. The CDR3 DNA is TGTGCCAGCAGTGGAGGGTACAATGAGCAGTTCTTC.

The chain combines TRBV2 with TRBJ2-1; 11 nucleotides match TRBD1. The CDR3 is 16 residues long. From germline, CDR1 is SNHLY and CDR2 FYNNEI. The V gene end was trimmed by 7 bases and the J gene end by 4 bases; junction bases not matched to a gene: 9. CDR3 region: CASIRPGTGGYNEQFF. The CDR3 nucleotides read TGTGCCAGCATTAGACCCGGGACAGGGGGATACAATGAGCAGTTCTTC. Combining the CDR3 with reference TRBV2 and TRBJ2-1 gives the whole variable domain EPEVTQTPSHQVTQMGQEVILRCVPISNHLYFYWYRQILGQKVEFLVSFYNNEISEKSEIFDDQFSVERPDGSNFTLKIRSTKLEDSAMYFCASIRPGTGGYNEQFFGPGTRLTVL.

The sample holds one count of this clone. This chain uses TRBV12-3 or TRBV12-4 with TRBJ2-5; 8 nucleotides match TRBD1. V dropped 5 bases and J dropped 5; count of bases not matched to a gene: 4. The CDR3 runs to 13 residues. In DNA form, the CDR3 reads TGTGCCAGCAGTATCAACAGGGGGGAGACCCAGTACTTC. This encodes CASSINRGETQYF.

The rearrangement links TRBV30 to TRBJ1-4; 7 nucleotides match TRBD1. CDR1 and CDR2 from the germline V gene are GTSNPN and SVGIG (reference sequence). Unmatched junction bases numbered 10, after V lost 5 bases and J lost 7 bases. CDR3 size: 14 residues. CDR3 sequence: CAWQVQGGSEKLFF. The DNA of the CDR3 is TGTGCCTGGCAAGTCCAGGGGGGAAGTGAAAAACTGTTTTTT.

This sequence joins TRBV28 and TRBJ2-4; TRBD1 matches 10 bases. The CDR3 runs 13 residues. Germline trimming cut 6 bases from V and 8 bases from J; bases unmatched to any gene: 4. Germline V CDR1 and CDR2: MDHEN, SYDVKM. The CDR3 DNA follows: TGTGCCAGCAGGCCCGGGACAGGGGACATTCAGTACTTC. Translated, it gives CASRPGTGDIQYF.

The rearrangement links TRBV7-2 to TRBJ2-7; D not certain. Trimming pared 3 bases from V and 2 bases from J, leaving 14 bases between. Germline V gene sequence: CDR1 SGHTA, CDR2 FQGNSA. The CDR3 has 15 residues. The CDR3 region has the DNA TGTGCCAGCAGCTTGGTTGGAGAGCCCACCTACGAGCAGTACTTC. Amino acid sequence: CASSLVGEPTYEQYF. The full variable domain, its missing parts supplied by reference TRBV7-2 and TRBJ2-7, is GAGVSQSPSNKVTEKGKDVELRCDPISGHTALYWYRQSLGQGLEFLIYFQGNSAPDKSGLPSDRFSAERTGGSVSTLTIQRTQQEDSAVYLCASSLVGEPTYEQYFGPGTRLTVT.

In regard to this clone: Relative to the germline gene, one junction end is altered; a read error may explain this. This chain links TRBV7-7 with TRBJ1-2, with TRBD1 identical over 10 bases. The CDR3 runs to 16 residues. CDR1 and CDR2 from the germline V gene are SSHAT and FNYEAQ (reference sequence). CDR3 DNA sequence: TGTGCTAGCAGCTTCGGGACAGGGGATATCAACTATGGCTACACCTTC. Its translation: CASSFGTGDINYGYTF.

The chain uses TRBV5-1 and TRBJ2-5; the match to TRBD2 covers 7 bases. Germline lookup yields CDR1 SGHRS and CDR2 YFSETQ. After removal of 0 bases from V and 5 bases from J, the junction contained 4 bases not matched to a gene. CDR3 length equals 14 residues. The CDR3 DNA is TGCGCCAGCAGCTTGGCGGGGGGATCGGAGACCCAGTACTTC. It translates to CASSLAGGSETQYF.

This chain uses TRBV7-6 with TRBJ2-3, with 8 bases matching TRBD2. In germline, CDR1 is SGHVS, CDR2 FNYEAQ. The V segment lost 6 bases and the J segment 5 bases; nucleotides outside the gene matches: 13. CDR3 size: 16 residues. CDR3 amino acids: CASRGATGGLGDTQYF. CDR3 in DNA: TGTGCCAGCAGAGGGGCTACGGGGGGGCTTGGAGATACGCAGTATTTT. The full variable domain, rest sourced from reference TRBV7-6 and TRBJ2-3, is GAGVSQSPRYKVTKRGQDVALRCDPISGHVSLYWYRQALGQGPEFLTYFNYEAQQDKSGLPNDRFSAERPEGSISTLTIQRTEQRDSAMYRCASRGATGGLGDTQYFGPGTRLTVL.

The chain joins TRBV30 to TRBJ2-1, with TRBD2 matching 9 bases. CDR1 GTSNPN and CDR2 SVGIG come from the germline V gene (reference sequence). V was clipped by 0 bases and J by 0 bases; unmatched bases: 6. This CDR3 is 17 amino acids long. The CDR3 protein is CAWSVGLAGPSYNEQFF. The CDR3 DNA follows: TGTGCCTGGAGTGTCGGGCTAGCGGGACCCTCCTACAATGAGCAGTTCTTC.